This TCR beta chain was observed in a study of blood T cells in healthy people across ages. PCR was performed a second time for about 7 to 11 cycles using a sample-barcoded 5' primer and a J-beta primer mix. TCRdb fed the 5' RACE reads into MiXCR, producing one record per CDR3 protein. The sample lists around 1,500,000 distinct CDR3 sequences; approximately 40% were seen once. Many counts were recorded for this clonotype. Its antigen is not identified. General observations from the study: Among T cells, TCR beta diversity per million cells dropped roughly linearly as age rose. Those diversity estimates obtained from one million T cells were thought to be underestimates. Correlation between TCR beta diversity and naive T cell percentage was strong.

The sequence came from a woman aged 18-29 years in good health. The sequenced material came from blood.

The CDR3 reads CSVEWTDTQYF. In DNA, the CDR3 is TGCAGCGTTGAGTGGACAGATACGCAGTATTTT. The rearrangement links TRBV29-1 to TRBJ2-3; D remains ambiguous. CDR1 and CDR2 (germline): SQVTM, ANQGSEA. Trimming shortened V by 3 bases and J by 3 bases, and 4 bases separated the two germline ends. CDR3 length: 11 amino acids.